A selection of T cell receptor beta chains follows, all from one sample in a study of T cells in Graves' hyperthyroidism and ophthalmopathy. TCRdb fed the multiplex PCR reads into MiXCR, producing one record per CDR3 protein. This table holds about 510,000 distinct CDR3 sequences, 46% found once. Sequences were obtained from peripheral blood or thyroid tissue (not recorded which). The origin of the receptors is an adult woman with Graves' disease, either hyperthyroidism or ophthalmopathy (not recorded which). The CDR3 runs from the conserved cysteine through the conserved F or W. The D gene is left open where the match is weak. Not every row has a clone size; where given, it reads once, few, many or a size class.

>TRBJ2-5|TRBV2|-|many
CASTREGETQYF
TGTGCCAGCACCAGAGAGGGAGAGACCCAGTACTTC
>TRBJ2-7|TRBV29-1|-|-
CSVEGGTVSYEQYF
TGCAGCGTTGAAGGGGGAACAGTCTCCTACGAGCAGTACTTC
>TRBJ2-7|TRBV9|TRBD2|-
CASSVGGTGGPGNEQYF
TGTGCCAGCAGCGTAGGGGGTACGGGAGGGCCCGGTAACGAGCAGTACTTC
>TRBJ2-7|TRBV7-2|-|-
CASSLDFDEQYF
TGTGCCAGCAGCCTCGACTTTGACGAGCAGTACTTC
>TRBJ1-2|TRBV9|TRBD1|-
CASSYPGQGKGYTF
TGTGCCAGCAGTTACCCTGGACAGGGTAAAGGCTACACCTTC
>TRBJ2-5|TRBV7-7|-|few
CASSSGNQETQYF
TGTGCTAGCAGCTCCGGGAACCAAGAGACCCAGTACTTC
>TRBJ2-5|TRBV7-2|-|-
CASSLTRVRETQYF
TGTGCCAGCAGCTTAACCAGGGTGAGAGAGACCCAGTACTTC
>TRBJ1-4|TRBV2|-|-
CASRPDSKSEKLFF
TGTGCCAGCAGACCCGACAGTAAGAGTGAAAAACTGTTTTTT
>TRBJ1-1|TRBV10-3|-|-
CAISERVVNTEAFF
TGTGCCATCAGTGAAAGGGTTGTGAACACTGAAGCTTTCTTT
>TRBJ1-1|TRBV2|-|many
CAKTIDPAAFF
TGTGCCAAAACTATAGACCCGGCGGCTTTCTTT
>TRBJ2-5|TRBV7-2|TRBD2|-
CASSLSGREMSQYF
TGTGCCAGCAGCTTAAGTGGGCGGGAGATGTCCCAGTACTTC
>TRBJ2-7|TRBV5-5|-|-
CASSLSRSSYEQYF
TGTGCCAGCAGCTTGAGTCGTAGCTCCTACGAGCAGTACTTC
>TRBJ2-7|TRBV9|-|-
CASSVGLWDVYEQYF
TGTGCCAGCAGCGTAGGCCTCTGGGACGTCTACGAGCAGTACTTC
>TRBJ1-2|TRBV7-4|TRBD1|-
CASSAPGTGRPVGGYTF
TGTGCCAGCAGCGCCCCCGGGACAGGACGCCCAGTCGGTGGCTACACCTTC
>TRBJ2-3|TRBV2|TRBD2|-
CASKDRAGTTDTQYF
TGTGCCAGCAAAGACAGAGCGGGGACCACAGATACGCAGTATTTT
>TRBJ2-6|TRBV7-2|TRBD1|few
CASSLGQGTRAEAF
TGTGCCAGCAGCTTAGGACAGGGTACAAGGGCTGAAGCTTTC
>TRBJ1-6|TRBV7-9|-|few
CAIPQGSWGNSPLHF
TGTGCCATACCACAGGGAAGTTGGGGTAATTCACCCCTCCACTTT
>TRBJ2-5|TRBV29-1|-|-
CSVELSSGQETQYF
TGCAGCGTTGAGTTGTCCAGCGGACAAGAGACCCAGTACTTC
>TRBJ2-2|TRBV7-2|-|-
CASNPGMGWELFF
TGTGCCAGCAATCCAGGGATGGGCTGGGAGCTGTTTTTT
>TRBJ2-2|TRBV20-1|-|many
CSARDRSQGGTGELFF
TGCAGTGCTAGAGATCGATCCCAGGGTGGCACCGGGGAGCTGTTTTTT
>TRBJ1-2|TRBV27|-|many
CASSLSLRSNYGYTF
TGTGCCAGCAGTTTATCTCTGCGGTCTAACTATGGCTACACCTTC
>TRBJ1-5|TRBV10-3|-|-
CATPGLNQPQHF
TGTGCCACTCCGGGACTTAATCAGCCCCAGCATTTT
>TRBJ2-3|TRBV20-1|TRBD1|-
CSAEGTVTSTDTQYF
TGCAGTGCTGAGGGGACAGTAACTAGCACAGATACGCAGTATTTT
>TRBJ2-7|TRBV6-2/TRBV6-3|-|-
CATSGTGPYEQYF
TGTGCCACTTCCGGCACAGGGCCCTACGAGCAGTACTTC
>TRBJ1-1|TRBV7-2|-|many
CASSLGAVEAFF
TGTGCCAGCAGCTTAGGGGCAGTCGAAGCTTTCTTT
>TRBJ1-1|TRBV7-2|TRBD1|many
CASSLGQGATEAFF
TGTGCCAGCAGCTTAGGACAGGGGGCAACTGAAGCTTTCTTT
>TRBJ1-1|TRBV29-1|-|many
CSVEDGTAEAFF
TGCAGCGTTGAAGACGGGACCGCTGAAGCTTTCTTT
>TRBJ1-1|TRBV29-1|-|once
CSVLGIGAFF
TGCAGCGTCTTAGGAATCGGAGCTTTCTTT
>TRBJ1-1|TRBV19|-|-
CASSIVGEAELLEAFF
TGTGCCAGTAGTATAGTGGGGGAGGCAGAACTACTTGAAGCTTTCTTT
>TRBJ1-4|TRBV7-2|-|many
CASSRGALGEKLFF
TGTGCCAGCAGTCGAGGGGCCCTCGGGGAAAAACTGTTTTTT
>TRBJ2-3|TRBV20-1|-|-
CSARDHRLGGTDTQYF
TGCAGTGCTAGAGATCACCGACTGGGGGGCACAGATACGCAGTATTTT
>TRBJ1-1|TRBV7-2|TRBD1|-
CASSLGGGGASSTEAFF
TGTGCCAGCAGCTTGGGAGGAGGGGGCGCATCAAGCACTGAAGCTTTCTTT
>TRBJ2-2|TRBV29-1|-|few
CSVVRDATNTGELFF
TGCAGCGTTGTACGTGACGCAACGAACACCGGGGAGCTGTTTTTT
>TRBJ1-6|TRBV7-9|TRBD1|-
CASSHRDSPDSPLHF
TGTGCCAGCAGCCACCGGGACAGTCCGGATTCACCCCTCCACTTT
>TRBJ1-3|TRBV20-1|TRBD1|many
CSASSGTASGNTIYF
TGCAGTGCTAGTTCGGGGACAGCCTCTGGAAACACCATATATTTT
>TRBJ2-3|TRBV7-9|-|-
CASSWGAQYF
TGTGCCAGCAGCTGGGGTGCGCAGTATTTT
>TRBJ2-7|TRBV20-1|TRBD2|many
CSAGLNHYEQYF
TGCAGTGCGGGACTAAATCACTACGAGCAGTACTTC